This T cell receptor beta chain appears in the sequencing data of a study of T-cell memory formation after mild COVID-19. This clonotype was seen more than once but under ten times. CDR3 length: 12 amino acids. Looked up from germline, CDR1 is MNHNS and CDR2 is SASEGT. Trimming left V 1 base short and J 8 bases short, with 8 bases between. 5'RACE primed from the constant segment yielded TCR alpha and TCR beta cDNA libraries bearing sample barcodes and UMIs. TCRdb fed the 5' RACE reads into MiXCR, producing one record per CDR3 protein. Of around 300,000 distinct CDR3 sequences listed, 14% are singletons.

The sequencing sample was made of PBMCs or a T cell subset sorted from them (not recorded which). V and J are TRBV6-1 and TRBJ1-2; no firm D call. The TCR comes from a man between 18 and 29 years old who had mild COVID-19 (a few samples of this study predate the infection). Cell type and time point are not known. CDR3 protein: CASSEVRLGYTF. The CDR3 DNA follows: TGTGCCAGCAGTGAAGTCAGGCTCGGCTACACCTTC.